What follows are 15 T cell receptor beta chains derived from one specimen sequenced in a study of PD-L1 blockade in urothelial cancer. Sequencing used immunoSEQ multiplex PCR; TCRdb keeps in-frame clones, though not all of them. The sample lists around 66,000 clones, 75% to 90% occurring once. Regarding time point: pretreatment peripheral blood. The starting material was PBMCs, obtained around atezolizumab (anti-PD-L1) treatment. The receptor set was obtained from a man in his 70s with urothelial cancer.

This chain uses TRBV6-5 with TRBJ1-1; D is perhaps TRBD1 (5 bases). With 0 bases removed from V and 2 bases from J, the gap between germline ends came to 7 bases. This CDR3 is built from 14 residues. The germline V gene encodes CDR1 MNHEY and CDR2 SVGAGI. The CDR3 DNA is TGTGCCAGCAGTTACTCGACAGTCAACACTGAAGCTTTCTTT. It translates to CASSYSTVNTEAFF.

The chain employs TRBV19 and TRBJ2-5; TRBD1 might be the D (6 bases). CDR1 and CDR2 (germline): LNHDA, SQIVND (reference sequence). The V gene lost 3 bases and the J gene lost 4 bases, with 9 bases spanning the gap. This CDR3 has 13 amino acids. Here the CDR3 reads CASSMQGIETQYF. The CDR3 bases are TGTGCCAGTAGTATGCAGGGGATAGAGACCCAGTACTTC.

V usage is TRBV9 and J usage is TRBJ1-3, with D possibly matching TRBD1 (5 bases). V was trimmed by 2 bases and J by 5 bases, leaving 11 bases between them. The germline gives CDR1 SGDLS, CDR2 YYNGEE. The CDR3 is 14 amino acids. The CDR3, as DNA: TGTGCCAGCAGCGTTCTTGCAGGGCGAAACACCATATATTTT. Its translation is CASSVLAGRNTIYF.

The chain is built from TRBV11-2 and TRBJ2-2; D uncertain. The germline V gene encodes CDR1 SGHAT and CDR2 FQNNGV. The CDR3 spans 16 residues. V shed 2 bases and J shed 5 bases, with 15 bases lying between them. In nucleotides, the CDR3 is TGTGCCAGCAGCTTATTCGCGCCCCCCCCAACCGGGGAGCTGTTTTTT. Residues: CASSLFAPPPTGELFF.

The chain employs TRBV6-6 and TRBJ1-1; D unclear. CDR1 and CDR2 from the germline V gene are MNHNY and SVGAGI (reference sequence). The CDR3 length is 11 residues. V was pared by 10 bases and J by 4 bases, with 10 bases between. The DNA for the CDR3 is TGTGCCACTCGGGCGGGCACTGAAGCTTTCTTT. Its protein product is CATRAGTEAFF.

The rearrangement links TRBV2 to TRBJ2-5; TRBD1 matches 11 bases. The germline CDR1 and CDR2 sequences are SNHLY and FYNNEI. V lost 6 bases to trimming and J lost 4 bases; unmatched junction nucleotides: 4. The CDR3 totals 14 residues. Here the CDR3 DNA reads TGTGCCAGCAGACTCGGGACAGGGGGAGAGACCCAGTACTTC. It specifies CASRLGTGGETQYF. Looking up the rest from reference TRBV2 and TRBJ2-5 gives the full variable domain: EPEVTQTPSHQVTQMGQEVILRCVPISNHLYFYWYRQILGQKVEFLVSFYNNEISEKSEIFDDQFSVERPDGSNFTLKIRSTKLEDSAMYFCASRLGTGGETQYFGPGTRLLVL.

This rearrangement joins TRBV7-8 to TRBJ2-1; TRBD2 matches at 8 bases. The CDR3 sequence is 13 residues long. The V gene end was trimmed by 1 base and the J gene end by 9 bases; junction bases not matched to a gene: 2. Germline V gene lookup returns CDR1 SGHVS and CDR2 FQNEAQ. The CDR3 region has the DNA TGTGCCAGCAGCTTAGACGGGAGGGGTGAGCAGTTCTTC. This encodes CASSLDGRGEQFF.

CDR3 residues: CASSPFPTGTFYEQYF. The CDR3, as DNA: TGTGCCAGCAGTCCTTTCCCTACCGGGACATTCTACGAGCAGTACTTC. The rearrangement uses TRBV27 and TRBJ2-7; perhaps TRBD1 as D (6 bases). The CDR3 runs 16 residues. In germline, CDR1 is MNHEY, CDR2 SMNVEV (reference sequence). The V and J ends lost 5 bases and 3 bases respectively, with 20 bases between them.

The V and J genes are TRBV2 and TRBJ2-1; a possible D gene is TRBD2 (5 bases). Trimming stripped 8 bases from V and 9 bases from J, with 17 bases between. Germline lookup yields CDR1 SNHLY and CDR2 FYNNEI. The CDR3 sequence is 13 residues long. The CDR3 sequence is CASALEGGGEQFF. CDR3 nucleotide sequence: TGTGCCAGCGCCCTCGAGGGCGGAGGTGAGCAGTTCTTC.

The V call is TRBV15, the J call TRBJ2-3, with TRBD1 identical over 9 bases. The germline gives CDR1 LNHNV, CDR2 YYDKDF (reference sequence). This CDR3 region has 15 residues. J was trimmed by 2 bases and V by 2 bases; bases with no gene match: 2. CDR3 region: CATSRHRGPTDTQYF. As DNA, the CDR3 is TGTGCCACCAGCAGACACAGGGGGCCCACAGATACGCAGTATTTT.

The chain links TRBV4-1 to TRBJ2-2, with 9 positions matching TRBD1. The CDR3 runs to 17 residues. V shed 4 bases and J 5 bases; nucleotides not matched to a gene: 11. The germline CDR1 and CDR2 sequences are MGHRA and YSYEKL. The CDR3, as DNA: TGCGCCAGCAGCCGCCGACAGGGGGAACGGGGGACCGGGGAGCTGTTTTTT. This translates into CASSRRQGERGTGELFF.

The rearrangement uses TRBV27 and TRBJ2-7; D might be TRBD1 (6 bases). The CDR3 is 13 residues long. From germline, CDR1 is MNHEY and CDR2 SMNVEV (reference sequence). The V end lost 6 bases, the J end lost 3 bases, and 12 bases lay between the germline ends. CDR3 amino acids: CASSRDTNYEQYF. CDR3 DNA: TGTGCCAGCAGCCGGGACACTAACTACGAGCAGTACTTC.

The chain joins TRBV19 to TRBJ1-2, with TRBD1 matching over 8 bases. The CDR3 has 14 residues. The germline V gene encodes CDR1 LNHDA and CDR2 SQIVND (reference sequence). V dropped 1 base and J dropped 4; count of bases not matched to a gene: 2. CDR3 nucleotides: TGTGCCAGTAGTATAGGGACAGGGCGCTATGGCTACACCTTC. Translating gives CASSIGTGRYGYTF. Full variable domain (missing parts from reference TRBV19 and TRBJ1-2): DGGITQSPKYLFRKEGQNVTLSCEQNLNHDAMYWYRQDPGQGLRLIYYSQIVNDFQKGDIAEGYSVSREKKESFPLTVTSAQKNPTAFYLCASSIGTGRYGYTFGSGTRLTVV.

The V gene is TRBV19, the J gene TRBJ1-5, with 8 bases matching TRBD1. V trimming: 2 bases; J trimming: 5 bases; junction bases outside the gene matches: 11. The CDR3 is made up of 17 amino acids. CDR1 LNHDA and CDR2 SQIVND come from the germline V gene (reference sequence). CDR3 nucleotides: TGTGCCAGTAGTATATTTTTAAGGACAGGGCATGATCAGCCCCAGCATTTT. Translating gives CASSIFLRTGHDQPQHF.

The V call is TRBV28, the J call TRBJ1-5; perhaps TRBD1 as D (5 bases). The ends were cut back, 6 bases at V and 0 bases at J, with 12 bases in the middle. The CDR3 contains 15 residues. Looked up from germline, CDR1 is MDHEN and CDR2 is SYDVKM. As DNA, the CDR3 is TGTGCCAGCAGGTACAGGTATAGTAGCAATCAGCCCCAGCATTTT. Translating gives CASRYRYSSNQPQHF.